Listed here is a single TCR beta chain. The sample comes from a study of blood T cell repertoires in COVID-19. Overall study context: Samples of COVID-19 (acute and convalescent) were obtained from the United States, Italy and Spain.

Original handling: Researchers report that nucleated cell counts were estimated from reference gene primer amplification. TCRdb's table, derived via immunoSEQ multiplex PCR, lists solely in-frame clones and lacks some. Clonal size and the V and J genes are those of that table, whereas D and trimming came from the DNA. Of approximately 15,000 clones detected, around 88% appear once; the ten largest clones hold more than 10%. V lost 4 bases to trimming and J lost 0 bases, with 12 bases between them. This CDR3 has 15 residues. Per germline, CDR1 MNHEY and CDR2 SVGEGT. This chain uses TRBV6-2 or TRBV6-3 with TRBJ1-1, with D perhaps matching TRBD1 (6 bases). The sequence was collected from a human donor in a cohort sampled during active COVID-19. The sequenced sample consisted of peripheral blood. The CDR3 DNA follows: TGTGCCAGCAGTTTCGGACAGCCAGTGAACACTGAAGCTTTCTTT. Translating it yields CASSFGQPVNTEAFF.